This T cell receptor (beta chain) is from a study of cytomegalovirus exposure and HLA in healthy donors listed by TCRdb under 2017. With regard to the full study: An earlier analysis of some 550 of the donors reported 250 to 300 Gb of sequence data and 117 million unique TCR beta sequences from roughly 200 million T cells. Genome-wide SNP genotypes for about 55% of the roughly 670 donors were used in a later genetic analysis, which treated that subset as a discovery cohort. Rather than using new phenotypic data, the later analysis identified candidate immune exposures from TCR beta sequences and from how often those sequences occurred across donors. In a later analysis, previously published TCR beta repertoires from fewer than 750 donors were re-analyzed and high-resolution HLA genotyping was added so that TCR occurrence patterns could be studied. An earlier analysis of 587 of the donors applied high-throughput TCR beta sequencing to assess whether each TCR beta V gene segment acted as functional or pseudogenic. An early release covering roughly 600 HLA-typed donors comprised about 320 gigabases of sequencing data and 85 million or so unique TCR sequences. Of the roughly 420 genotyped donors, less than 85% were placed in the genetic ancestry cluster associated with self-reported Caucasian donors. Among some 400 genotyped donors of the cohort, an average of roughly 230,000 unique TCR beta nucleotide sequences was sequenced per donor, of which 15% to 20% were non-productive. To predict cytomegalovirus infection status, the study combined high-throughput TCR immunosequencing, statistical association of individual TCRs with disease status, and machine learning. The number of typed donors differed by locus: about 620-640 for A, B, C, DRB1 and DQB1; approximately 520 for DQA1; some 590 for DPA1; and 400 to 480 for DPB1. The aim of the study was to test whether cataloging public T cell receptors could identify signatures of past pathogen exposure. Several DR-DQ haplotypes were treated as single units for association and clustering because of strong linkage in the cohort. The study profiled the T cell repertoires of 550 to 700 subjects by immunosequencing and related them to cytomegalovirus serostatus. Both class I and class II loci were covered by HLA typing, at four-digit resolution. Every repertoire in the discovery cohort had been generated on one and the same sequencing platform. Besides the first cohort of hundreds of subjects, a separate validation cohort made up of roughly 120 different subjects was used. Alongside the repertoire data, information on donor age, sex, ethnicity and CMV serostatus was compiled. What the study reported, not specific to this receptor: In a later analysis, several top co-occurrence clusters were reported to appear linked to parvovirus B19, influenza, CMV and Epstein-Barr virus. A further reported finding was that TCR beta sequences accurately predicted the HLA-A and HLA-B alleles for most subjects in the first cohort. CMV serostatus was the only immune exposure information available for the cohort. Because counts were too low, around 17 rarely observed V segments, including chromosome 9 orphons, were left out of the earlier analysis of some 600 of the donors. Roughly uniform sequencing depth across donors was assumed in presence/absence analyses, although this assumption may not hold. Most TCR sequences were observed very rarely across donors, whereas some public TCRs were present in many individuals. Because some donors lacked HLA typing at each locus, the association tests relied only on the typed subset. The study gave a list of roughly 150 TCR beta chains associated with cytomegalovirus. Some IMGT-functional V segments, including TRBV6-2 and TRBV6-3, could not be distinguished by the 87-base-pair reads and were therefore excluded. At a false discovery rate of 0.05, a later analysis linked under 20,000 TCR beta sequences to specific HLA alleles. When HLA alleles, especially DR and DQ, strongly co-occurred, TCR associations were difficult to assign to individual alleles. In a later genetic analysis, a missense DCLRE1C variant was associated with V-gene and J-gene trimming of TCR beta chains, and the association was replicated in an independent cohort. A cluster of highly shared sequence variants was judged likely to be a technical artifact of the sequencing pipeline. Broadly in line with IMGT annotations, most TCR beta V segments showed up in productive rearrangements about 87% or about 30% of the time in an earlier analysis of several hundred of the donors. Only TCR beta chains were sequenced in this cohort, and the absence of alpha or paired-chain data limited detectable features. According to a later analysis, TCR association rates differed among HLA loci, with DRB1 alleles showing the most associated TCRs and HLA-C alleles showing the fewest. According to the authors, the approach could potentially be generalized to other disease states and immunological phenotypes. In a later genetic analysis, fewer N-insertions in productive TCRs were reported among donors in an Asian-associated ancestry cluster than the roughly 700-donor mean. Correlated functional status among segregating V segments might be attributable to linkage disequilibrium, but an unknown experimental factor could not be ruled out. Compared with equally common non-associated chains, HLA-associated TCR beta chains in a later analysis were more clonally expanded and had lower generation probabilities. In vitro tests confirmed that a few of the cytomegalovirus-associated TCR beta chains recognize cytomegalovirus antigens. In a later analysis, most CMV-associated TCR beta chains were found to appear HLA-restricted, with HLA associations seemingly driven largely by CMV exposure. In both the original and validation cohorts, the classifier was reported to diagnose cytomegalovirus status with high specificity and sensitivity.

In total, just over 650 healthy bone marrow donors made up the cohort. Cohort members were all nominally healthy when sampled, although unrecorded immune exposures were likely present. The donor was CMV seronegative and was included in the group of 352 seronegative cohort members. A peripheral blood sample was provided by each donor, and peripheral blood mononuclear cells were used for TCR beta sequencing. Genomic DNA was extracted from the blood cell samples with the Qiagen DNeasy Blood Extraction Kit. To prepare the library, the immunoSEQ multiplex PCR assay was applied. For the multiplex PCR, a mixture combining 60 forward primers for TCR Vbeta segments and 13 reverse primers for TCR Jbeta segments was used. Amplification of the CDR3 region of rearranged TCR beta genes was performed with a multiplex PCR assay on genomic DNA. On the Illumina HiSeq System, the amplified TCR beta libraries were sequenced as 87-base-pair reads. The original methods were these. A later analysis tallied 75 million to 95 million unique TCR beta chains across the 666 repertoires, and approximately 12 million of those chains were shared by two or more donors. To remove PCR and sequencing errors, raw reads were error-corrected and collapsed into unique sequences using a nearest-neighbor algorithm that merged closely related sequences. V, D and J gene segments were assigned by aligning CDR3 sequences to IMGT reference sequences. For a sequence to be retained, at least a six-nucleotide match to both a V gene segment and a J gene segment was required. A rearrangement counted as productive if the CDR3 had no stop codons and remained in frame with V and J, and every other rearrangement counted as non-productive. Following IMGT convention, CDR3 was defined as the stretch from the second conserved V-encoded cysteine up to the conserved J-encoded phenylalanine. In an earlier analysis of roughly 580 of the donors, sequences lacking an unambiguous match to a single V gene segment were excluded. An earlier analysis of roughly 590 of the donors called V segments functional above 56.7% productive rearrangements and segregating when the between-donor standard deviation exceeded 5%. A statistical classification framework was built for diagnosing cytomegalovirus status from the catalog of TCR beta chain sequences. A later analysis assigned V and J genes by comparing TCR nucleotide sequences with IMGT/GENE-DB human TR gene sequences. In a later analysis, CDR3 sequences and most-parsimonious VDJ recombination scenarios were assigned using the TCRdist pipeline. In a later analysis, each TCR beta chain was defined by its CDR3 amino acid sequence together with its V-gene family, and reads lacking a unique V-gene family were excluded. In a later analysis, approximately 640 highly shared, low-generation-probability nucleotide sequences were removed to address suspected cross-contamination and a sequencing artifact. For each public chain, a later analysis derived a clonal expansion index from normalized ranks of inferred template counts within each repertoire. A later analysis computed generation probabilities with a VDJ recombination model fitted to out-of-frame rearrangements, and checked the results against IGoR. In a later analysis, hypergeometric tests were used to score TCR-TCR, TCR-HLA and TCR-CMV co-occurrence, with a repertoire-size bias correction applied to TCR pairs. False discovery rates were estimated in a later analysis by permuting HLA or CMV assignments 20 times. In a later analysis, co-occurring TCRs were grouped with DBSCAN, and TCRdist sequence similarity was added when clustering was performed within HLA-allele-positive subsets. Co-occurrence clustering excluded repertoires with fewer than 30,000 or more than 120,000 public chains, plus five with anomalous nucleotide sharing. The immuneACCESS repertoire file appears here via TCRdb, limited to in-frame rearrangements. These files lack a portion of the clones; in checked studies, under half of the deficit traces to unresolved V genes, and the cause of the others is not known. Clonal size and the V and J genes are those of that table, whereas D and trimming came from the DNA. Across this sample there are hundreds of thousands of clones, with 76% seen only once. Jointly, the top ten make up over 0.55% of the sample.

V is shortened by 4 bases, J by 2 bases, and the region joining them spans 15 bases. Reading the germline V gene (reference sequence) gives CDR1 SGHKS and CDR2 YYEKEE. The CDR3 numbers 15 residues from cysteine through phenylalanine. Just the 45-base CDR3 DNA is kept, in frame starting at base 1. This clone has only a few counts. There is no known antigen for this receptor. No base-level quality is on record; no much larger clone is a single base apart. Sequencing was performed on PBMCs. The chain couples TRBV5-5 to TRBJ1-2; possibly the D gene is TRBD1, per 6 matching bases. This receptor was identified in a man aged 18 to 29 in good health and CMV-seronegative. This receptor carries the CDR3 CASSPIQGINYGYTF. The nucleotides are TGTGCCAGCAGCCCGATACAGGGTATCAACTATGGCTACACCTTC.